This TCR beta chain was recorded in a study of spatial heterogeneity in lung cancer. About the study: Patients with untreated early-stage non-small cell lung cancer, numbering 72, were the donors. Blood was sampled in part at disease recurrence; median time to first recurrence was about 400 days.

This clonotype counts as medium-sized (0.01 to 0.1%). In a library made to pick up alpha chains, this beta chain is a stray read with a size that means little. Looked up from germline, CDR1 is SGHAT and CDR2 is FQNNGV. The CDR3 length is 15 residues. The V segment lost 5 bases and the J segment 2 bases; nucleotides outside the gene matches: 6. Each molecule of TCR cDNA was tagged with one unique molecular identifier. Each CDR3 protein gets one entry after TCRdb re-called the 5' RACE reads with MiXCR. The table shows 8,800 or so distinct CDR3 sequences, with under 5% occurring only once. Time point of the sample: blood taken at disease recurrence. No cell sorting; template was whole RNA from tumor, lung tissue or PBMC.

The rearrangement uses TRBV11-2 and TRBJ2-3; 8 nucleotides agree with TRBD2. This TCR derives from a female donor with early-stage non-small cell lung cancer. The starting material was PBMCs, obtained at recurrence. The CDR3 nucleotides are TGTGCCAGCAGCACTCCGCGGGGGGCCACAGATACGCAGTATTTT. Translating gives CASSTPRGATDTQYF.